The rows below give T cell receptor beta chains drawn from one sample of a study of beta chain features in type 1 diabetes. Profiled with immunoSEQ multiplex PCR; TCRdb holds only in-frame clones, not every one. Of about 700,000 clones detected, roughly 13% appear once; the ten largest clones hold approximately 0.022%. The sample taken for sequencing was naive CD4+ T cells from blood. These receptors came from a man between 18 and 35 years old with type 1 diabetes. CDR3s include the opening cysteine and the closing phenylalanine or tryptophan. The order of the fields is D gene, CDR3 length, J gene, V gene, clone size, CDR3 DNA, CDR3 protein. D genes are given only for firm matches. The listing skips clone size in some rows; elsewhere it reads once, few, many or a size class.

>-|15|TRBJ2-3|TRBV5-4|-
TGTGCCAGCAGCTTGCAGCTAGCCTCCACAGATACGCAGTATTTT
CASSLQLASTDTQYF
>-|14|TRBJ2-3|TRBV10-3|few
TGTGCCATCAGTGAGGGGCACAGCACAGATACGCAGTATTTT
CAISEGHSTDTQYF
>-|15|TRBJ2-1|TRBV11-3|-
TGTGCCAGCAGCTATGCGTCCGAAGGATACAATGAGCAGTTCTTC
CASSYASEGYNEQFF
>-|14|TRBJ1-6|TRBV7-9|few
TGTGCCAGCAGCTTGATGGATTATAATTCACCCCTCCACTTT
CASSLMDYNSPLHF
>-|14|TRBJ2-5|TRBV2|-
TGTGCCAGCAGTCAGGGGACTTCGCTAGAGACCCAGTACTTC
CASSQGTSLETQYF
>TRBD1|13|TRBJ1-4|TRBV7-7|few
TGTGCTAGCAGCTCCGACAGGGGTGAAAAACTGTTTTTT
CASSSDRGEKLFF
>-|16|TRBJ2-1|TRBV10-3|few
TGTGCCATCAGTGACCATTACGGGACGGAGTACAATGAGCAGTTCTTC
CAISDHYGTEYNEQFF
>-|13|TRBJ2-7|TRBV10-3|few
TGTGCCATCTCCAGAGTAGACAACTACGAGCAGTACTTC
CAISRVDNYEQYF
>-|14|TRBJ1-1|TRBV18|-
TGTGCCAGCTCAGCATCTCAGGCCGGCACTGAAGCTTTCTTT
CASSASQAGTEAFF
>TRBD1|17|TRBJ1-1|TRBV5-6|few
TGTGCCAGCAGCTTTACCCGGGACAGGGGTCTGAACACTGAAGCTTTCTTT
CASSFTRDRGLNTEAFF
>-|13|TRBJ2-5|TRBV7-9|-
TGTGCCAGCAGCTTAGGACTAGGGGAGACCCAGTACTTC
CASSLGLGETQYF
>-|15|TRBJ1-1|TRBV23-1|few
TGCGCCAGCAGTCGATCAGAATTACTGAACACTGAAGCTTTCTTT
CASSRSELLNTEAFF